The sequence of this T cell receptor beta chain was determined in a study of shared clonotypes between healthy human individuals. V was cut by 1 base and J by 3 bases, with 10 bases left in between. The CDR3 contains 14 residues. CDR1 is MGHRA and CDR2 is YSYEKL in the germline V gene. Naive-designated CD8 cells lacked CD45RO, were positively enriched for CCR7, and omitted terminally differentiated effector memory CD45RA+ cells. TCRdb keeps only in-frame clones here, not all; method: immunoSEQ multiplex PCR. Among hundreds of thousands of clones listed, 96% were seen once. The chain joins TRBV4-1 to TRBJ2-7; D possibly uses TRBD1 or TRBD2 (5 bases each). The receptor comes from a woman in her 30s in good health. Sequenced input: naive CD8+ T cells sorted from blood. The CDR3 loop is CASSQGAGSYEQYF. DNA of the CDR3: TGCGCCAGCAGCCAAGGGGCAGGGAGCTACGAGCAGTACTTC.